These 32 T cell receptor beta chains originate from one sample sequenced in a study of shared clonotypes between healthy human individuals. The assay was immunoSEQ multiplex PCR, and TCRdb's table has in-frame clones only and misses some. The sample includes about 800,000 clones, around 96% of them seen just once. Positively selected for CCR7, the CD45RO-negative cells used as naive CD8 cells excluded terminally differentiated effector memory CD45RA+ cells. The sequencing input was naive CD8+ T cells sorted from blood. The receptors were sampled from a man younger than 45 in good health.

The CDR3 bases are TGCACCAGCAGGTCCGAACGTTTGCGAAAGACCTATGGCTACACCTTC. It yields the protein CTSRSERLRKTYGYTF. The chain recombines TRBV1 with TRBJ1-2. TRBV1 is given as a pseudogene. This CDR3 is 16 amino acids long.

The chain combines TRBV27 with TRBJ2-7, with 7 bases aligning to TRBD2. The trim removed 5 bases at V and 2 bases at J, leaving 3 bases unmatched. Germline CDR1 and CDR2: MNHEY and SMNVEV (reference sequence). This CDR3 comprises 13 residues. This CDR3 reads CASSTRGAYEQYF. The DNA of the CDR3 is TGTGCCAGCAGTACCCGGGGGGCCTACGAGCAGTACTTC.

The chain carries TRBV9 and TRBJ2-7; D not resolved. Deletions cut 3 bases from V and 5 bases from J, with 6 bases between. Per the germline V gene, CDR1 is SGDLS and CDR2 is YYNGEE. This CDR3 spans 11 amino acids. CDR3 DNA: TGTGCCAGCAGCGCCAACAACGAGCAGTACTTC. Translated: CASSANNEQYF.

This chain joins TRBV28 and TRBJ2-2; 7 positions match TRBD2. This CDR3 is 17 amino acids long. V lost 2 bases, J lost 3 bases, and 9 bases stayed unmatched. The germline gives CDR1 MDHEN, CDR2 SYDVKM. The CDR3 nucleotides are TGTGCCAGCAGTTTAATATCCCGGAGCGGGGACACCGGGGAGCTGTTTTTT. Translated, it gives CASSLISRSGDTGELFF.

The chain couples TRBV4-3 to TRBJ2-7; the match to TRBD1 covers 8 bases. Germline trimming cut 3 bases from V and 4 bases from J; bases unmatched to any gene: 11. The CDR3 consists of 16 residues. CDR1 and CDR2 (germline): LGHNA, YSLEER. The CDR3 loop is CASSQGDRGVWYEQYF. The CDR3 coding sequence is TGCGCCAGCAGCCAGGGAGACAGGGGCGTATGGTACGAGCAGTACTTC.

The J gene is TRBJ2-1, the V gene TRBV4-1; TRBD2 aligns across 9 bases. Per germline, CDR1 MGHRA and CDR2 YSYEKL. J was trimmed by 6 bases and V by 1 base; bases with no gene match: 4. The CDR3 extends over 15 amino acids. CDR3 residues: CASSQGLAGTNEQFF. In DNA form, the CDR3 reads TGCGCCAGCAGCCAAGGGCTAGCGGGAACCAATGAGCAGTTCTTC.

The CDR3 loop reads CASSDWTGDGQPQHF. The CDR3 DNA reads as TGCGCCAGCAGTGACTGGACAGGGGACGGTCAGCCCCAGCATTTT. This chain links TRBV10-1 with TRBJ1-5, with 9 nucleotides matching TRBD1. CDR3 length: 15 amino acids. The germline CDR1 and CDR2 sequences are WNHNN and SYGVQD (reference sequence). With 3 bases clipped from V and 6 bases from J, the junction kept 6 bases outside the gene matches.

The V and J genes are TRBV27 and TRBJ2-1, with 11 nucleotides matching TRBD2. CDR1 is MNHEY, CDR2 SMNVEV, per germline (reference sequence). The V gene end was trimmed by 9 bases and the J gene end by 5 bases; junction bases not matched to a gene: 6. CDR3 size: 14 residues. The DNA for the CDR3 is TGTGCCAGTATAGCGGGAGGGCCACACAATGAGCAGTTCTTC. This gives the protein CASIAGGPHNEQFF.

J is TRBJ1-5 and V is TRBV27; the match to TRBD1 covers 7 bases. Germline V gives CDR1 MNHEY, CDR2 SMNVEV (reference sequence). The V segment lost 6 bases and the J segment 3 bases; nucleotides outside the gene matches: 5. The CDR3 sequence is 14 residues long. CDR3 loop: CASRPGQPNQPQHF. CDR3 sequence (DNA): TGTGCCAGCAGACCGGGACAGCCCAATCAGCCCCAGCATTTT.

The chain recombines TRBV7-2 with TRBJ2-3, with D possibly matching TRBD2 (6 bases). Germline V lookup: CDR1 SGHTA, CDR2 FQGNSA. V shed 5 bases and J shed 0 bases, with 15 bases lying between them. This CDR3 is 16 amino acids long. CDR3 region: CASSRERLSSTDTQYF. Here the CDR3 DNA reads TGTGCCAGCAGCCGGGAGCGGTTATCTAGCACAGATACGCAGTATTTT.

This chain joins TRBV11-1 and TRBJ1-1; D gene unclear. CDR3 length equals 13 residues. Germline V CDR1 and CDR2: SGHAT, FQDESV (reference sequence). The V and J ends lost 5 bases and 5 bases respectively, with 12 bases between them. The CDR3 DNA reads TGTGCCAGCAGCATTGGGCCCATGACTGAAGCTTTCTTT. This gives the protein CASSIGPMTEAFF.

The V call is TRBV7-3, the J call TRBJ1-1; maybe TRBD1 (5 bases). The CDR3 contains 15 residues. The germline CDR1 and CDR2 sequences are SGHTA and FQGTGA. V was cut by 8 bases and J by 7 bases, with 23 bases left in between. The CDR3 region is CASGPYSDTPGEAFF. CDR3 nucleotide sequence: TGTGCCAGCGGACCTTACTCGGACACTCCGGGTGAAGCTTTCTTT.

The chain combines TRBV18 with TRBJ2-1; TRBD2 matches at 7 bases. J was trimmed by 8 bases and V by 10 bases; bases with no gene match: 11. There are 13 residues in the CDR3. Looked up from germline, CDR1 is KGHSH and CDR2 is LQKENI. The CDR3 reads CAMKGGSSDEQFF. The CDR3, as DNA: TGTGCCATGAAGGGCGGGAGTAGTGATGAGCAGTTCTTC.

The sample holds one count of this clone. The chain's CDR3 is CASSLESSGYNEQFF. The CDR3 DNA is TGCGCCAGCAGCTTGGAGTCTAGCGGATACAATGAGCAGTTCTTC. The V and J genes are TRBV5-1 and TRBJ2-1, with TRBD2 matching over 7 bases. The germline CDR1 and CDR2 sequences are SGHRS and YFSETQ. V was pared by 0 bases and J by 4 bases, with 4 bases of the junction left unmatched. This CDR3 region has 15 residues. The full variable domain, completed using reference TRBV5-1 and TRBJ2-1, is KAGVTQTPRYLIKTRGQQVTLSCSPISGHRSVSWYQQTPGQGLQFLFEYFSETQRNKGNFPGRFSGRQFSNSRSEMNVSTLELGDSALYLCASSLESSGYNEQFFGPGTRLTVL.

This sequence joins TRBV5-8 and TRBJ2-5, with 10 nucleotides matching TRBD1. CDR1 is SGHTS and CDR2 is YDEGEE in the germline V gene. V dropped 5 bases and J dropped 7; count of bases not matched to a gene: 8. The CDR3 covers 14 residues. CDR3 bases: TGTGCCAGCAGTGTAGGACAGGGGGTGCGGACCCAGTACTTC. This gives the protein CASSVGQGVRTQYF.

This rearrangement joins TRBV14 to TRBJ2-1; D is possibly TRBD1 or TRBD2 (5 bases each). Germline V gene lookup returns CDR1 SGHDN and CDR2 FVKESK. The CDR3 spans 15 residues. The V and J ends lost 4 bases and 5 bases respectively, with 15 bases between them. As DNA, the CDR3 is TGTGCCAGCAGCCCTTCGGGGCAATCGGACAATGAGCAGTTCTTC. As protein: CASSPSGQSDNEQFF.

On this clone: The sample contains more than one DNA sequence encoding this CDR3. The gene calls are TRBV28 and TRBJ2-7; D is uncertain. This CDR3 region has 12 residues. The germline V gene encodes CDR1 MDHEN and CDR2 SYDVKM. Deletions cut 2 bases from V and 2 bases from J, with 4 bases between. The CDR3 region has the DNA TGTGCCAGCAGTTTAGGAGCCTACGAGCAGTACTTC. Translating it yields CASSLGAYEQYF.

DNA of the CDR3: TGTGCCAGCAGTGTTAGGGCTGAGCAGTACTTC. Its protein is CASSVRAEQYF. This chain connects TRBV6-1 to TRBJ2-7; no definite D call. This CDR3 contains 11 residues. V dropped 4 bases and J dropped 7 bases, with 8 bases sitting between them. The V gene's germline CDR1 is MNHNS and CDR2 SASEGT.

The chain is built from TRBV10-3 and TRBJ2-1; D uncertain. V was shortened by 11 bases and J by 6 bases, with 14 bases between the two germline ends. Germline lookup yields CDR1 ENHRY and CDR2 SYGVKD. This CDR3 has 12 amino acids. The CDR3 DNA is TGTGCCCTCCTAAGGGATTCCAATGAGCAGTTCTTC. It codes for CALLRDSNEQFF.

This chain links TRBV28 with TRBJ2-5; 15 bases line up with TRBD2. The CDR3 length is 19 residues. With 4 bases clipped from V and 2 bases from J, the junction kept 11 bases outside the gene matches. The germline CDR1 and CDR2 sequences are MDHEN and SYDVKM. The CDR3 loop is CASSWAGTSGRRLQETQYF. Written as DNA, the CDR3 is TGTGCCAGCAGTTGGGCCGGGACTAGCGGGAGGAGATTACAAGAGACCCAGTACTTC.

The chain links TRBV6-4 to TRBJ2-3; no clear D gene. Germline V gives CDR1 MRHNA, CDR2 SNTAGT. The CDR3 extends over 13 amino acids. V lost 0 bases, J lost 6 bases, and 7 bases lay in between. The CDR3 loop is CASSDSSVDTQYF. The CDR3 region has the DNA TGTGCCAGCAGTGACTCGTCAGTGGATACGCAGTATTTT.

The gene calls are TRBV7-9 and TRBJ2-3; 12 bases align to TRBD2. Germline CDR1 and CDR2: SEHNR and FQNEAQ (reference sequence). V dropped 6 bases and J dropped 1; count of bases not matched to a gene: 8. There are 17 residues in the CDR3. This chain's CDR3 is CASSPRLAGAGTDTQYF. DNA for the CDR3: TGTGCCAGCAGTCCTAGACTAGCGGGAGCAGGCACAGATACGCAGTATTTT.

The chain recombines TRBV6-5 with TRBJ2-3; D possibly corresponds to TRBD1 (5 bases). V gave up 2 bases and J gave up 4 bases, with 16 bases separating them. CDR1 and CDR2 from the germline V gene are MNHEY and SVGAGI. CDR3 length: 16 amino acids. CDR3 sequence reads: CASSYRAGWRPDTQYF. CDR3 sequence (DNA): TGTGCCAGCAGTTACCGGGCAGGGTGGAGACCAGATACGCAGTATTTT.

The chain uses TRBV25-1 and TRBJ1-1; a possible D gene is TRBD1 (5 bases). With 0 bases removed from V and 6 bases from J, the gap between germline ends came to 8 bases. CDR3 length: 13 residues. Germline loops: CDR1 MGHDK, CDR2 SYGVNS. The CDR3 loop reads CASSEYLQAEAFF. CDR3 coding DNA: TGTGCCAGCAGTGAATATCTACAGGCTGAAGCTTTCTTT. Full variable domain (outside the CDR3, taken from reference TRBV25-1 and TRBJ1-1): EADIYQTPRYLVIGTGKKITLECSQTMGHDKMYWYQQDPGMELHLIHYSYGVNSTEKGDLSSESTVSRIRTEHFPLTLESARPSHTSQYLCASSEYLQAEAFFGQGTRLTVV.

CDR3 residues: CASSLIQHVGAGELFF. Written as DNA, the CDR3 is TGTGCCAGCAGTTTAATTCAGCACGTTGGGGCCGGGGAGCTGTTTTTT. The V gene is TRBV27, the J gene TRBJ2-2; D unclear. The CDR3 is 16 residues long. Germline lookup yields CDR1 MNHEY and CDR2 SMNVEV (reference sequence). Trimming pared 2 bases from V and 6 bases from J, leaving 16 bases between.

The V gene is TRBV7-2, the J gene TRBJ2-1, with 8 bases lining up with TRBD2. The CDR3 extends over 16 amino acids. Germline V gene lookup returns CDR1 SGHTA and CDR2 FQGNSA. Trimming at V came to 5 bases and at J to 4 bases, leaving 10 bases not matched to a gene. Here the CDR3 reads CASSPPASGRYNEQFF. The CDR3 nucleotides are TGTGCCAGCAGCCCCCCAGCTAGCGGGCGGTACAATGAGCAGTTCTTC.

The V call is TRBV5-6, the J call TRBJ2-7; no clear D gene. Germline V lookup: CDR1 SGHDT, CDR2 YYEEEE. This CDR3 has 13 amino acids. The germline V and J ends were trimmed by 7 bases and 3 bases, with 14 bases remaining between them. The DNA for the CDR3 is TGTGCCAGCGGCCTCGGACCAAACTACGAGCAGTACTTC. It codes for CASGLGPNYEQYF. The whole variable domain, filled in from reference TRBV5-6 and TRBJ2-7, reads DAGVTQSPTHLIKTRGQQVTLRCSPKSGHDTVSWYQQALGQGPQFIFQYYEEEERQRGNFPDRFSGHQFPNYSSELNVNALLLGDSALYLCASGLGPNYEQYFGPGTRLTVT.

The chain combines TRBV5-6 with TRBJ1-2; D is unclear. This CDR3 spans 11 amino acids. V gave up 4 bases and J gave up 8 bases, with 9 bases separating them. The germline V gene has CDR1 SGHDT and CDR2 YYEEEE. Here the CDR3 reads CASSLTEGYTF. In DNA form, the CDR3 reads TGTGCCAGCAGCCTAACCGAAGGCTACACCTTC.

This clone was picked up one time. The chain is built from TRBV7-9 and TRBJ1-1, with TRBD1 matching 7 bases. Germline assignment: CDR1 SEHNR and CDR2 FQNEAQ (reference sequence). The V and J ends lost 5 bases and 6 bases, in that order; junction bases with no gene match: 9. The CDR3 loop spans 14 amino acids. CDR3 loop: CASSDTGVGAEAFF. The DNA for the CDR3 is TGTGCCAGCAGCGACACAGGGGTCGGGGCTGAAGCTTTCTTT.

The chain joins TRBV18 to TRBJ2-3, with unresolved D. The germline CDR1 and CDR2 sequences are KGHSH and LQKENI. The CDR3 length is 15 residues. Trimming cost V 3 bases and J 0 bases, with 10 bases left between them. The CDR3 coding sequence is TGTGCCAGCTCACCGCCACCTCCTAGCACAGATACGCAGTATTTT. It codes for CASSPPPPSTDTQYF.

This chain uses TRBV7-8 with TRBJ2-7; TRBD2 matches at 8 bases. The trim removed 2 bases at V and 4 bases at J, leaving 7 bases unmatched. The CDR3 runs 15 residues. CDR1 is SGHVS, CDR2 FQNEAQ, per germline. The CDR3 nucleotides are TGTGCCAGCAGCTTAACTAGCGGACCATTGTACGAGCAGTACTTC. Its translation is CASSLTSGPLYEQYF.

The chain carries TRBV28 and TRBJ2-1; 7 nucleotides match TRBD1. The length of the CDR3 is 14 residues. J lost 5 bases, V lost 10 bases, and 11 bases had no gene match. Per the germline V gene, CDR1 is MDHEN and CDR2 is SYDVKM. The CDR3 protein is CATDPGTADNEQFF. The CDR3 region has the DNA TGTGCCACCGACCCCGGGACAGCGGACAATGAGCAGTTCTTC.